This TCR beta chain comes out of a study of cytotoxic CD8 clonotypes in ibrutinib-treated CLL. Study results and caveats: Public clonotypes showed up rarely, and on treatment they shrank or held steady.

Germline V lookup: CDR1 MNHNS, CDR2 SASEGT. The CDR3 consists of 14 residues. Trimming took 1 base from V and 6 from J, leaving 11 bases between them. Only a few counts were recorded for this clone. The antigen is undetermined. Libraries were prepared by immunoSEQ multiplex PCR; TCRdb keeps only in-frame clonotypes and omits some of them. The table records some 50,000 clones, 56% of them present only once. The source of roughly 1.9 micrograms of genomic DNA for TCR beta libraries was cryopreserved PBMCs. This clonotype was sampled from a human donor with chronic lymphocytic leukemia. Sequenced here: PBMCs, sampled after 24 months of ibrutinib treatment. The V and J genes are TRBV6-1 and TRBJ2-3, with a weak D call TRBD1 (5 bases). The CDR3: CASSEGPGLDTQYF. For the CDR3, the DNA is TGTGCCAGCAGTGAAGGCCCAGGGTTGGATACGCAGTATTTT.